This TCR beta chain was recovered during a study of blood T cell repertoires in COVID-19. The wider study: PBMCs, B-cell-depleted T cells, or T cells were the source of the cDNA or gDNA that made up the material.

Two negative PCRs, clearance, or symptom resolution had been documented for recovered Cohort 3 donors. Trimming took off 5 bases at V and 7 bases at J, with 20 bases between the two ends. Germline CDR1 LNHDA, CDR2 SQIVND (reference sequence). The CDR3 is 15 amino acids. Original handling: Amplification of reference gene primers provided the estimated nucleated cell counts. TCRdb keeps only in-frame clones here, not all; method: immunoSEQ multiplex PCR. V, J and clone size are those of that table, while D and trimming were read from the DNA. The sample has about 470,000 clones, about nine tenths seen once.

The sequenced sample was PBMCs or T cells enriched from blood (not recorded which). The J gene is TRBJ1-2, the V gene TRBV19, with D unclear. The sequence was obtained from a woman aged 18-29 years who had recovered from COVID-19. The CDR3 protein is CASSPGNVGYGGYTF. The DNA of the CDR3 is TGTGCCAGTAGTCCCGGGAACGTTGGGTACGGTGGCTACACCTTC.